This is a list of T cell receptor beta chains from one sample in a study of cytomegalovirus exposure and HLA in healthy donors. Assay: immunoSEQ multiplex PCR; the TCRdb copy retains only in-frame clones and omits some. Seen here are under 200,000 clones, approximately 78% observed once, and the top ten hold under 2%. Sample: PBMCs. The receptors stem from a woman younger than 35 in good health and CMV-seronegative. CDR3s include the opening cysteine and the closing phenylalanine or tryptophan. Fields, in order: D gene, J gene, clone size, V gene, CDR3 protein, CDR3 DNA. The D gene is left open where the match is weak. Some rows have no size entry. The others give once, few or many, or a class for an expanded clone.

>.|TRBJ2-7|.|TRBV12-1
CASPKPYYEQYF
TGTGCCAGCCCTAAACCGTACTACGAGCAGTACTTC
>TRBD2|TRBJ2-1|.|TRBV5-1
CASSGGRSNNEQFF
TGCGCCAGCAGCGGCGGGAGGTCCAACAATGAGCAGTTCTTC
>.|TRBJ1-2|.|TRBV29-1
CSVEGVRTSYGYTF
TGCAGCGTTGAAGGGGTACGGACTTCCTATGGCTACACCTTC
>TRBD1|TRBJ1-1|.|TRBV5-1
CASSLENRGEAFF
TGCGCCAGCAGCTTGGAAAACAGGGGTGAAGCTTTCTTT
>TRBD2|TRBJ2-1|many|TRBV6-5
CASRTPSGDPGEQFF
TGTGCCAGCAGAACGCCTAGCGGGGACCCGGGGGAGCAGTTCTTC
>TRBD1|TRBJ2-7|.|TRBV10-3
CAISYSTGDTYEQYF
TGTGCCATCAGTTATTCTACAGGGGACACCTACGAGCAGTACTTC
>.|TRBJ1-5|.|TRBV6-5
CASRLQENQPQHF
TGTGCCAGCAGGCTACAGGAAAATCAGCCCCAGCATTTT
>TRBD2|TRBJ2-7|.|TRBV9
CASSGGGGYEQYF
TGTGCCAGCAGCGGGGGGGGTGGATACGAGCAGTACTTC
>.|TRBJ2-1|.|TRBV6-4
CASKYTQAHNEQFF
TGTGCCAGCAAATATACACAGGCCCACAATGAGCAGTTCTTC
>.|TRBJ2-5|.|TRBV2
CANQVQGGETQYF
TGTGCCAACCAAGTACAGGGAGGGGAGACCCAGTACTTC
>.|TRBJ1-3|.|TRBV28
CASSFRSGNTIYF
TGTGCCAGCAGTTTCCGGAGTGGAAACACCATATATTTT
>.|TRBJ1-5|.|TRBV6-6
CASSTQGPGFQPQHF
TGTGCCAGCAGCACTCAGGGCCCCGGATTTCAGCCCCAGCATTTT
>TRBD2|TRBJ2-7|.|TRBV2
CASSDGGYEQYF
TGTGCCAGCAGTGACGGGGGGTACGAGCAGTACTTC
>TRBD1|TRBJ2-7|few|TRBV10-3
CAISVRDRAGEQYF
TGTGCCATCAGTGTCCGGGACAGGGCTGGTGAGCAGTACTTC
>TRBD2|TRBJ2-1|.|TRBV28
CASSSGTSGISYNEQFF
TGTGCCAGCAGTTCCGGGACTAGCGGAATCTCCTACAATGAGCAGTTCTTC
>TRBD2|TRBJ2-1|.|TRBV19
CASSMVAGGWNEQFF
TGTGCCAGTAGTATGGTAGCGGGAGGTTGGAATGAGCAGTTCTTC
>TRBD1|TRBJ2-3|.|TRBV11-2
CASSLVGQNTDTQYF
TGTGCCAGCAGCTTAGTGGGACAGAACACAGATACGCAGTATTTT
>.|TRBJ2-7|.|TRBV18
CASSPPASAYEQYF
TGTGCCAGCTCACCACCGGCCTCAGCCTACGAGCAGTACTTC
>TRBD1|TRBJ1-1|.|TRBV5-4
CASSLGQGSSTEAFF
TGTGCCAGCAGCTTGGGACAGGGCAGCTCCACTGAAGCTTTCTTT
>TRBD2|TRBJ2-4|.|TRBV25-1
CASSQTGTTPIQYF
TGTGCCAGCTCCCAAACCGGGACTACCCCTATTCAGTACTTC